Each of the 24 T cell receptor beta chains below was sequenced from the same sample in a study of cytomegalovirus exposure and HLA in healthy donors. Profiling relied on immunoSEQ multiplex PCR, and the TCRdb table lists in-frame clones only, not all of them. The sample has approximately 70,000 clones, approximately 94% seen once. The sample consisted of PBMCs. These receptors were obtained from a woman aged 18 to 35 in good health and CMV-seronegative.

J is TRBJ2-1 and V is TRBV4-3; D possibly corresponds to TRBD1 (8 bases). Germline V gene lookup returns CDR1 LGHNA and CDR2 YSLEER. This CDR3 is built from 14 residues. The V and J ends lost 4 bases and 4 bases respectively, with 11 bases between them. DNA of the CDR3: TGCGCCAGCAGCCTACAGGGGGGGTACAATGAGCAGTTCTTC. Its protein is CASSLQGGYNEQFF.

This chain links TRBV5-6 with TRBJ1-2, with TRBD1 as a possible D gene (6 bases). Trimming took off 5 bases at V and 4 bases at J, with 12 bases between the two ends. The V gene's germline CDR1 is SGHDT and CDR2 YYEEEE. The CDR3 loop spans 13 amino acids. CDR3: CASRRQVGYGYTF. The CDR3 DNA sequence: TGTGCCAGCAGAAGACAGGTCGGCTATGGCTACACCTTC.

V and J are TRBV6-4 and TRBJ2-1; the match to TRBD1 covers 11 bases. The length of the CDR3 is 15 residues. CDR1 is MRHNA and CDR2 is SNTAGT in the germline V gene. V lost 3 bases and J lost 3; bases outside the gene matches: 1. The CDR3 DNA follows: TGTGCCAGCAGTGAGGGGACAGGGGGCTACAATGAGCAGTTCTTC. Amino acid sequence: CASSEGTGGYNEQFF.

The chain employs TRBV9 and TRBJ2-1, with TRBD2 identical over 13 bases. The germline gives CDR1 SGDLS, CDR2 YYNGEE. The CDR3 consists of 16 residues. V lost 3 bases, J lost 5 bases, and 5 bases stayed unmatched. CDR3 sequence reads: CASSAGLAGVDNEQFF. CDR3 coding DNA: TGTGCCAGCAGCGCCGGACTAGCGGGAGTTGACAATGAGCAGTTCTTC.

V is TRBV19 and J is TRBJ1-4; 9 bases line up with TRBD1. The CDR3 has 15 amino acids. With V trimmed by 5 bases and J by 8 bases, 9 bases remained unmatched. Germline loops: CDR1 LNHDA, CDR2 SQIVND (reference sequence). The CDR3 DNA sequence: TGTGCCAGTAGTGAAACCGGGACAGGGAAAGAAAAACTGTTTTTT. This codes for CASSETGTGKEKLFF.

V usage is TRBV25-1 and J usage is TRBJ2-5; 10 nucleotides align to TRBD1. This CDR3 region has 15 residues. Unmatched junction bases numbered 8, after V lost 3 bases and J lost 7 bases. Germline V gives CDR1 MGHDK, CDR2 SYGVNS. This CDR3 reads CASSDPRQGAGTQYF. The CDR3 DNA is TGTGCCAGCAGTGACCCCCGACAGGGGGCCGGGACCCAGTACTTC.

The CDR3 sequence is CASSPGGLDFTDTQYF. The CDR3 DNA reads TGTGCCAGCAGCCCGGGGGGCCTCGACTTCACAGATACGCAGTATTTT. The rearrangement uses TRBV7-3 and TRBJ2-3, with D possibly being TRBD2 (7 bases). Trimming removed 5 bases at V and 2 bases at J, with 17 bases between. This CDR3 has 16 amino acids. Germline CDR1 and CDR2: SGHTA and FQGTGA.

The J gene is TRBJ2-1, the V gene TRBV6-1, with 10 nucleotides matching TRBD2. CDR3 length: 15 residues. Trimming cost V 4 bases and J 8 bases; bases outside gene matches: 8. CDR1 MNHNS and CDR2 SASEGT come from the germline V gene. CDR3 nucleotide sequence: TGTGCCAGCAGTGGCCTAGCGGGGGCAGGGGATGAGCAGTTCTTC. Its translation is CASSGLAGAGDEQFF.

This clone was observed a single time. CDR3 in amino acids: CASRIQGAHEQYF. CDR3 nucleotide sequence: TGTGCCAGCAGGATACAGGGGGCTCACGAGCAGTACTTC. This chain links TRBV28 with TRBJ2-7, with 9 bases aligning to TRBD1. Germline lookup yields CDR1 MDHEN and CDR2 SYDVKM. The junction had 5 bases not matched to a gene; V was cut back by 6 bases and J by 5 bases. The CDR3 totals 13 residues.

The rearrangement links TRBV5-4 to TRBJ2-3; 7 bases agree with TRBD2. The germline V gene encodes CDR1 SGHNT and CDR2 YYREEE (reference sequence). Trimming at V came to 5 bases and at J to 3 bases, leaving 6 bases not matched to a gene. The CDR3 sequence is 14 residues long. In DNA form, the CDR3 reads TGTGCCAGCAGTTTGAGAGCGGGGACAGATACGCAGTATTTT. Translated, it gives CASSLRAGTDTQYF. Full variable domain (remainder filled in from reference TRBV5-4 and TRBJ2-3): ETGVTQSPTHLIKTRGQQVTLRCSSQSGHNTVSWYQQALGQGPQFIFQYYREEENGRGNFPPRFSGLQFPNYSSELNVNALELDDSALYLCASSLRAGTDTQYFGPGTRLTVL.

This chain uses TRBV19 with TRBJ2-5; TRBD1 aligns across 7 bases. V dropped 8 bases and J dropped 5; count of bases not matched to a gene: 11. CDR1 is LNHDA and CDR2 is SQIVND in the germline V gene (reference sequence). This CDR3 is built from 14 residues. The CDR3 loop is CASRRTGEVETQYF. As DNA, the CDR3 is TGTGCCAGTCGCCGGACAGGTGAGGTGGAGACCCAGTACTTC.

This chain uses TRBV7-8 with TRBJ2-2; 8 bases match TRBD2. CDR3 size: 18 residues. The J segment lost 3 bases and the V segment lost 0 bases, leaving 9 bases of the junction unmatched. Germline V CDR1 and CDR2: SGHVS, FQNEAQ. The DNA for the CDR3 is TGTGCCAGCAGCTTAGCGTTAAGCGGGAGTACGTACACCGGGGAGCTGTTTTTT. It specifies CASSLALSGSTYTGELFF.

This clone was counted a single time. The J gene is TRBJ1-2, the V gene TRBV9; D gene ambiguous. This CDR3 region has 11 residues. Per the germline V gene, CDR1 is SGDLS and CDR2 is YYNGEE. V lost 7 bases, J lost 1 base, and 5 bases lay in between. The CDR3 reads CASGSNYGYTF. The CDR3 DNA sequence: TGTGCCAGCGGCAGTAACTATGGCTACACCTTC. The complete variable domain, with remaining parts taken from reference TRBV9 and TRBJ1-2, reads DSGVTQTPKHLITATGQRVTLRCSPRSGDLSVYWYQQSLDQGLQFLIQYYNGEERAKGNILERFSAQQFPDLHSELNLSSLELGDSALYFCASGSNYGYTFGSGTRLTVV.

The genes are TRBV27 and TRBJ2-1; weak D call: TRBD1 (6 bases). The germline gives CDR1 MNHEY, CDR2 SMNVEV (reference sequence). This CDR3 region has 14 residues. Trimming removed 10 bases from V and 4 bases from J, with 17 bases in between. The CDR3 nucleotides are TGTGCCACCAAAGGGGGAAACACGTACAATGAGCAGTTCTTC. Encoded protein: CATKGGNTYNEQFF.

Here the CDR3 DNA reads TGTGCCAGCAGGGGGACAGGGGTGATTCAGCCCCAGCATTTT. Its translation: CASRGTGVIQPQHF. The V gene is TRBV6-1, the J gene TRBJ1-5; 10 bases are shared with TRBD1. J lost 6 bases, V lost 6 bases, and 5 bases had no gene match. In germline, CDR1 is MNHNS, CDR2 SASEGT. The CDR3 contains 14 residues.

The chain uses TRBV9 and TRBJ2-7; 7 positions agree with TRBD2. V lost 3 bases, J lost 6 bases, and 12 bases stayed unmatched. Germline V lookup: CDR1 SGDLS, CDR2 YYNGEE. This CDR3 spans 15 amino acids. The CDR3 nucleotides are TGTGCCAGCAGCGGGGGGGAGGGGAGTCCGGTCGAGCAGTACTTC. Its protein product is CASSGGEGSPVEQYF.

This chain links TRBV27 with TRBJ2-3, with D possibly matching TRBD2 (5 bases). V dropped 5 bases and J dropped 5 bases, with 17 bases sitting between them. The germline CDR1 and CDR2 sequences are MNHEY and SMNVEV (reference sequence). This CDR3 is 15 amino acids long. DNA for the CDR3: TGTGCCAGCAGTCAGAACGGGAACAAGGGAGATACGCAGTATTTT. Residues: CASSQNGNKGDTQYF.

V usage is TRBV25-1 and J usage is TRBJ1-1; D is ambiguous. CDR1 MGHDK and CDR2 SYGVNS come from the germline V gene. Trimming cost V 6 bases and J 4 bases, with 18 bases left between them. The CDR3 extends over 15 amino acids. CDR3 in amino acids: CASRGSSLLGTEAFF. DNA for the CDR3: TGTGCCAGCAGGGGTAGCAGTCTTTTGGGCACTGAAGCTTTCTTT.

V is TRBV9 and J is TRBJ2-1; D is perhaps TRBD1 (5 bases). V was cut by 0 bases and J by 4 bases, with 8 bases left in between. CDR1 and CDR2 from the germline V gene are SGDLS and YYNGEE. The CDR3 has 14 residues. The CDR3 sequence: CASSVERGYNEQFF. Here the CDR3 DNA reads TGTGCCAGCAGCGTAGAAAGGGGTTACAATGAGCAGTTCTTC.

A single count supports this clone. This chain joins TRBV14 and TRBJ2-3, with a tentative D call TRBD1 (5 bases). The V and J ends lost 0 bases and 1 base respectively, with 11 bases between them. In germline, CDR1 is SGHDN, CDR2 FVKESK. CDR3 length: 16 residues. The CDR3 reads CASSQDIDSRTDTQYF. CDR3 coding DNA: TGTGCCAGCAGCCAAGATATCGACAGCCGCACAGATACGCAGTATTTT.

V gene TRBV19 combines with J gene TRBJ1-1; TRBD1 matches at 8 bases. CDR1 is LNHDA and CDR2 is SQIVND in the germline V gene (reference sequence). The trim removed 6 bases at V and 10 bases at J, leaving 4 bases unmatched. This CDR3 region has 11 residues. This CDR3 reads CASRTDRGAFF. The CDR3 nucleotides read TGTGCCAGTAGAACAGACAGGGGAGCTTTCTTT. Combining the CDR3 with reference TRBV19 and TRBJ1-1 gives the whole variable domain DGGITQSPKYLFRKEGQNVTLSCEQNLNHDAMYWYRQDPGQGLRLIYYSQIVNDFQKGDIAEGYSVSREKKESFPLTVTSAQKNPTAFYLCASRTDRGAFFGQGTRLTVV.

This chain joins TRBV9 and TRBJ2-6; D is unclear. The CDR3 runs to 16 residues. Trimming stripped 2 bases from V and 2 bases from J, with 11 bases between. The V gene's germline CDR1 is SGDLS and CDR2 YYNGEE. The CDR3: CASSVYSIPGANVLTF. The CDR3 DNA follows: TGTGCCAGCAGCGTCTACAGTATTCCTGGGGCCAACGTCCTGACTTTC.

The V call is TRBV6-5, the J call TRBJ1-1; TRBD1 agrees at 7 bases. V lost 7 bases to trimming and J lost 8 bases; unmatched junction nucleotides: 16. The CDR3 runs 15 residues. Per germline, CDR1 MNHEY and CDR2 SVGAGI. The CDR3 nucleotides read TGTGCCAGCACCATAGAGGACAGGCCCGGGGTGGAAGCTTTCTTT. Translated: CASTIEDRPGVEAFF.

The chain joins TRBV6-5 to TRBJ2-7; 7 positions match TRBD1. The V segment lost 5 bases and the J segment 7 bases; nucleotides outside the gene matches: 8. This CDR3 has 13 amino acids. CDR1 and CDR2 (germline): MNHEY, SVGAGI. CDR3 coding DNA: TGTGCCAGCAGTATAGACAGGGCTAGTGAGCAGTACTTC. Protein product: CASSIDRASEQYF.